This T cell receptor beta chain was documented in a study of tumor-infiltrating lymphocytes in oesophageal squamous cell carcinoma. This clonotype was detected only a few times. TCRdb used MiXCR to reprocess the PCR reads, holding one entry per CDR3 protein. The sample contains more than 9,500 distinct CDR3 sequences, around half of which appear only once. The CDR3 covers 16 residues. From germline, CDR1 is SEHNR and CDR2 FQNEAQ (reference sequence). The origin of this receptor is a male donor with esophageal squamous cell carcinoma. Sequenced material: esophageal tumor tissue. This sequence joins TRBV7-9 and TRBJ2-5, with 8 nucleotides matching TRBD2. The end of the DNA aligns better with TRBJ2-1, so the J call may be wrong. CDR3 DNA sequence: TGTGCCAGCAGCTGGCCGGGACTAGAGACATACAATGAGCAGTTCTTC. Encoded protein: CASSWPGLETYNEQFF.